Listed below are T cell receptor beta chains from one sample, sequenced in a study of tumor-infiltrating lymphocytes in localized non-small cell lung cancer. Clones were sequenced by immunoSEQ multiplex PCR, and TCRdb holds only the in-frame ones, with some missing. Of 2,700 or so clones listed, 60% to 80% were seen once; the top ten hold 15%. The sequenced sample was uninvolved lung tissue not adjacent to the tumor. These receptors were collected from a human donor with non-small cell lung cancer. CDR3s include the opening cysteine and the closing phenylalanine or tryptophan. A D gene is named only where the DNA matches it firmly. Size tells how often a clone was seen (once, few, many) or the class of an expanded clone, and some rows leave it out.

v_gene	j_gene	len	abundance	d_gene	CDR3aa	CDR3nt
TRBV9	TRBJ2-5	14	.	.	CASSGSGYQETQYF	TGTGCCAGCAGCGGTAGCGGCTACCAAGAGACCCAGTACTTC
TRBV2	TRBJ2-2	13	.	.	CATTQVNTGELFF	TGTGCCACCACACAGGTTAACACCGGGGAGCTGTTTTTT
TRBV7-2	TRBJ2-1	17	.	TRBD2	CASSLGIVQREGHEQFF	TGTGCCAGCAGCTTAGGTATCGTCCAGCGGGAGGGCCATGAGCAGTTCTTC
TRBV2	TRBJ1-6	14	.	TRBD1	CASRRDRNNSPLHF	TGTGCCAGCAGGAGGGACAGGAATAATTCACCCCTCCACTTT
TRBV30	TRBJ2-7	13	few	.	CAWSVGTTNEQYF	TGTGCCTGGAGTGTGGGAACAACGAACGAGCAGTACTTC
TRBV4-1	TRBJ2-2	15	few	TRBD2	CASSQAAGGSGELFF	TGCGCCAGCAGCCAAGCTGCGGGAGGCTCCGGGGAGCTGTTTTTT
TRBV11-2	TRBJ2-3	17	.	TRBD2	CASIPSVGGRASDTQYF	TGTGCCAGCATTCCTTCGGTTGGCGGGAGGGCTTCAGATACGCAGTATTTT
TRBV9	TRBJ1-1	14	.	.	CASSVGHSNTEAFF	TGTGCCAGCAGCGTAGGGCACTCGAACACTGAAGCTTTCTTT
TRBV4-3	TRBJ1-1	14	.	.	CASSQDGINTEAFF	TGCGCCAGCAGCCAAGACGGGATCAACACTGAAGCTTTCTTT
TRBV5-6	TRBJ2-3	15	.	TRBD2	CASSRGTSDPDTQYF	TGTGCCAGCAGCCGCGGGACTAGCGATCCAGATACGCAGTATTTT
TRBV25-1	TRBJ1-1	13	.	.	CASSTELNTEAFF	TGTGCCAGCAGTACCGAGTTGAACACTGAAGCTTTCTTT
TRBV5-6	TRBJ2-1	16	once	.	CASSLEFGFLSNEQFF	TGTGCCAGCAGCCTGGAATTTGGGTTCCTTTCCAATGAGCAGTTCTTC
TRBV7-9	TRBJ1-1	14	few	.	CASSLDSGVTEAFF	TGTGCCAGCAGCTTAGATAGTGGCGTCACTGAAGCTTTCTTT
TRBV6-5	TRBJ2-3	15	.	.	CASSYSALTDTSLYF	TGTGCCAGCAGTTACTCGGCCCTCACAGATACGAGTCTGTATTTT
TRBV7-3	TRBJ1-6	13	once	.	CASSLEAFSPLHF	TGTGCCAGCAGCTTAGAGGCGTTTTCACCCCTCCACTTT
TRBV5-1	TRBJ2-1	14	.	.	CASSSLVGNNEQFF	TGCGCCAGCAGCTCCTTAGTCGGGAACAATGAGCAGTTCTTC
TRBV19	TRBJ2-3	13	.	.	CASSFTITDTQYF	TGTGCCAGTAGTTTTACTATCACAGATACGCAGTATTTT
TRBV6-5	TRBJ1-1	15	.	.	CASRVLGEWNTEAFF	TGTGCCAGCAGGGTATTGGGGGAATGGAACACTGAAGCTTTCTTT
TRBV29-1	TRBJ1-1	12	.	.	CSTLPGNTEAFF	TGCAGCACCTTGCCAGGGAACACTGAAGCTTTCTTT
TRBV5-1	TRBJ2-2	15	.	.	CASSLGGANTGELFF	TGCGCCAGCAGCCTGGGGGGGGCTAACACCGGGGAGCTGTTTTTT
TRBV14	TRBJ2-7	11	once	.	CASSRHYEQYF	TGTGCCAGCAGCCGACACTACGAGCAGTACTTC
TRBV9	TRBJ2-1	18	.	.	CASSAGGPSTSSYNEQFF	TGTGCCAGCAGCGCCGGGGGGCCGTCCACCAGCTCCTACAATGAGCAGTTCTTC
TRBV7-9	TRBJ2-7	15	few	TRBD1	CASSLGDRVSYEQYF	TGTGCCAGCAGCTTAGGGGACAGGGTTTCCTACGAGCAGTACTTC
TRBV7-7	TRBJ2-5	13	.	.	CASSIDYAETQYF	TGTGCTAGCAGCATCGACTACGCGGAGACCCAGTACTTC
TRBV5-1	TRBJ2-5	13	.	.	CASSLGSGETQYF	TGCGCCAGCAGCTTGGGGTCGGGGGAGACCCAGTACTTC
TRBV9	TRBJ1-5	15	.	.	CASSVGGGAGQPQHF	TGTGCCAGCAGCGTAGGGGGGGGCGCCGGTCAGCCCCAGCATTTT
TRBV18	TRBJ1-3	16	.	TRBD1	CASSPPNRGGGNTIYF	TGTGCCAGCTCACCACCGAACAGGGGAGGAGGAAACACCATATATTTT
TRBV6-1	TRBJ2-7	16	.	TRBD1	CASSVSPGTGPDWKYF	TGTGCCAGCAGTGTTTCTCCTGGGACAGGGCCCGATTGGAAGTACTTC
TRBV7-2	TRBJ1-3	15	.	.	CASSFGRNSGNTIYF	TGTGCCAGCAGCTTCGGACGGAACTCTGGAAACACCATATATTTT
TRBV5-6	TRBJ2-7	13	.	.	CASSAGRDREQYF	TGTGCCAGCAGCGCGGGACGTGACCGCGAGCAGTACTTC
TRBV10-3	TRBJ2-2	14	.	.	CAIGGTENTGELFF	TGTGCCATCGGCGGGACAGAAAACACCGGGGAGCTGTTTTTT
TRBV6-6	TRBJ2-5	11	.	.	CAAGAAETQYF	TGTGCGGCAGGGGCCGCAGAGACCCAGTACTTC
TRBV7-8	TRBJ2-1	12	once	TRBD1	CASSLRGQGVFF	TGTGCCAGCAGCTTAAGGGGACAGGGAGTGTTCTTC
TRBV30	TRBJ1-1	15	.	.	CAWSVRPGAPTEAFF	TGTGCCTGGAGTGTACGTCCGGGGGCGCCCACTGAAGCTTTCTTT
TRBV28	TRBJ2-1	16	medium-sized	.	CASSLGEAGTYNEQFF	TGTGCCAGCAGTCTGGGGGAAGCGGGCACTTACAATGAGCAGTTCTTC
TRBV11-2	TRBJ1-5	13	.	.	CASSLAENQPQHF	TGTGCCAGCAGCTTAGCGGAGAATCAGCCCCAGCATTTT
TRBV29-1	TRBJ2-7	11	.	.	CSVDQGYEQYF	TGCAGCGTTGACCAGGGATACGAGCAGTACTTC
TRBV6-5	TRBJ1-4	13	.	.	CASSYVGDEKLFF	TGTGCCAGCAGTTACGTAGGAGATGAAAAACTGTTTTTT
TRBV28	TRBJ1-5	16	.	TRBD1	CASRSGQGILNQPQHF	TGTGCCAGCAGGTCGGGACAGGGGATTTTGAATCAGCCCCAGCATTTT
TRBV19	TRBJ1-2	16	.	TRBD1	CASSGQGAREVYGYTF	TGTGCCAGTAGTGGGCAGGGGGCGCGTGAAGTCTATGGCTACACCTTC
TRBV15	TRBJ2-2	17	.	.	CATSRVWGGTLTGELFF	TGTGCCACCAGCAGGGTATGGGGAGGTACTCTAACCGGGGAGCTGTTTTTT
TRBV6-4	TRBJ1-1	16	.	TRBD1	CASRPSFTGELTEAFF	TGTGCCAGCAGGCCGAGCTTTACAGGGGAGCTCACTGAAGCTTTCTTT
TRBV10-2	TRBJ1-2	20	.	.	CASSESKRELSRTRNYGYTF	TGCGCCAGCAGTGAGTCGAAGAGGGAGCTTTCCCGCACAAGGAACTATGGCTACACCTTC
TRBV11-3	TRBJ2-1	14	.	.	CASSPSRSYNEQFF	TGTGCCAGCAGCCCCTCCCGCTCCTACAATGAGCAGTTCTTC
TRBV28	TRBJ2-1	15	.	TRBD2	CASSFPLAGAGEQFF	TGTGCCAGCAGTTTTCCGCTAGCGGGAGCGGGAGAGCAGTTCTTC
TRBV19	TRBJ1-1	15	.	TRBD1	CASSPGRQGNTEAFF	TGTGCCAGTAGTCCGGGACGACAGGGGAACACTGAAGCTTTCTTT
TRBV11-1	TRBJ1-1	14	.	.	CASSGWALNTEAFF	TGTGCCAGCAGCGGGTGGGCGCTGAACACTGAAGCTTTCTTT
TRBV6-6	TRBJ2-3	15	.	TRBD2	CASSSLAGGIGTQYF	TGTGCCAGCAGTTCGCTAGCGGGAGGGATTGGTACGCAGTATTTT
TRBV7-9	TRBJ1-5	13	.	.	CASSYGSNQPQHF	TGTGCCAGCAGCTATGGTAGCAATCAGCCCCAGCATTTT
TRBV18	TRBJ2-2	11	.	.	CASSPDGELFF	TGTGCCAGCTCACCGGACGGGGAGCTGTTTTTT
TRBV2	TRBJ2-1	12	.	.	CASSDGVNEQFF	TGTGCCAGCAGTGATGGGGTTAATGAGCAGTTCTTC
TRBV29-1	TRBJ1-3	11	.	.	CSFRNGNTIYF	TGCAGCTTCAGGAATGGAAACACCATATATTTT